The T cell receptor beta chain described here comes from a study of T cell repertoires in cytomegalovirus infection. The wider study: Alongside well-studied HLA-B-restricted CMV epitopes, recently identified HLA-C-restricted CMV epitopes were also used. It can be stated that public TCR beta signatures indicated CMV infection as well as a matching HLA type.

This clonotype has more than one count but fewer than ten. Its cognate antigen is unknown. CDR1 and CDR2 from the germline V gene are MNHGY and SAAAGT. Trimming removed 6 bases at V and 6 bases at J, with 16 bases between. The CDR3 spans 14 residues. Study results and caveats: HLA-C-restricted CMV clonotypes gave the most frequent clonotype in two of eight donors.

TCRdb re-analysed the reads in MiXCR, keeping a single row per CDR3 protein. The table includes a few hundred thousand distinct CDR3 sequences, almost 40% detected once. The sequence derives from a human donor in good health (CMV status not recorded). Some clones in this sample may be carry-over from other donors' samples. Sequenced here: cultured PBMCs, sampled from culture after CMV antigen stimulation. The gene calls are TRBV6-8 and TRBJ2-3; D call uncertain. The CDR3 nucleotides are TGTGCCAGCAGCCCCTACCTGTCGGGCGATACGCAGTATTTT. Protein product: CASSPYLSGDTQYF.